The rows below give T cell receptor beta chains drawn from one sample of a study of OX40 agonist ivuxolimab in advanced cancers. Libraries were prepared by immunoSEQ multiplex PCR; TCRdb keeps only in-frame clonotypes and omits some of them. The sample consists of roughly 69,000 clones, about 89% of them appearing once. The specimen comprised CD4+ or CD8+ T cells sorted from blood, sampled in a trial of the OX40 agonist ivuxolimab. The receptors originated from an adult with an advanced solid tumor such as melanoma, head and neck, liver or kidney cancer. Each CDR3 is given with its conserved first and last residue.

v_call	j_call	cdr3_aa
TRBV5-4	TRBJ2-7	CASSLVGYEQYF
TRBV6-1	TRBJ2-7	CASTEGVRPYEQYF
TRBV7-9	TRBJ1-5	CASSLMGGQPQHF
TRBV28	TRBJ2-7	CASSLRGVGNYEQYF
TRBV4-1	TRBJ2-3	CASSPPPPSTDTQYF
TRBV4-3	TRBJ2-1	CASSQVGGDYNEQFF
TRBV5-1	TRBJ2-5	CASSFDQETQYF
TRBV28	TRBJ1-5	CASSLGQGWQPQHF
TRBV30	TRBJ1-1	CAWSVRGRKNTEAFF
TRBV7-2	TRBJ1-2	CASSRQGALGYTF
TRBV28	TRBJ2-7	CASSPWGYEQYF
TRBV4-3	TRBJ2-7	CASSQDRYGFPYEQYF
TRBV28	TRBJ2-7	CASSLWNEQYF
TRBV27	TRBJ1-2	CASSPGLYYGYTF
TRBV19	TRBJ2-3	CASSIFSGGRPDTQYF
TRBV28	TRBJ1-2	CASSSIGYTF
TRBV7-6	TRBJ1-2	CASSLNYRGSYGYTF
TRBV28	TRBJ1-2	CASSLWGQGYGYTF
TRBV18	TRBJ2-2	CASSPQGPPGELFF
TRBV12-5	TRBJ2-3	CASGSPSMADTQYF
TRBV11-3	TRBJ1-1	CASSLVVLGSGFTEAFF
TRBV5-1	TRBJ2-2	CASSYGESAGELFF
TRBV5-4	TRBJ2-1	CASSLGLAYNEQFF
TRBV9	TRBJ1-4	CASSLRTGATNEKLFF
TRBV10-3	TRBJ2-1	CAISESTGGRYNEQFF
TRBV27	TRBJ2-7	CASSLNGQGAYEQYF